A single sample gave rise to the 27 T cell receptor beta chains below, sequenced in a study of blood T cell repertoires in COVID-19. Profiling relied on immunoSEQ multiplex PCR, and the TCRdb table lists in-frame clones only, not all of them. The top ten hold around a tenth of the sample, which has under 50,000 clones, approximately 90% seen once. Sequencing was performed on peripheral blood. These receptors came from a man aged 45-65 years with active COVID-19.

For the CDR3, the DNA is TGTGCCAGCAGCGGGACTAGGGGCGAGCAGTACTTC. It is translated as CASSGTRGEQYF. The chain carries TRBV7-8 and TRBJ2-7; 8 bases fit TRBD2. Germline CDR1 and CDR2: SGHVS and FQNEAQ. CDR3 size: 12 residues. V was pared by 5 bases and J by 6 bases, with 3 bases of the junction left unmatched. Combining the CDR3 with reference TRBV7-8 and TRBJ2-7 gives the whole variable domain GAGVSQSPRYKVAKRGQDVALRCDPISGHVSLFWYQQALGQGPEFLTYFQNEAQLDKSGLPSDRFFAERPEGSVSTLKIQRTQQEDSAVYLCASSGTRGEQYFGPGTRLTVT.

The CDR3 DNA follows: TGTGCCAGCAGCCGGGGGGCGCTTTCCAATCAGCCCCAGCATTTT. This codes for CASSRGALSNQPQHF. This chain joins TRBV5-6 and TRBJ1-5, with D tentatively TRBD1 (6 bases). The germline V and J ends were trimmed by 4 bases and 3 bases, with 14 bases remaining between them. Germline V gives CDR1 SGHDT, CDR2 YYEEEE. The CDR3 has 15 amino acids.

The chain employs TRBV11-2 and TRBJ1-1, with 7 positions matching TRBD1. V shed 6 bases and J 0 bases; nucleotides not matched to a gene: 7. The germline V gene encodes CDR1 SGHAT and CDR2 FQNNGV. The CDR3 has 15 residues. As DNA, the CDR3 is TGTGCCAGCAGACGCACCGGGACAGTGAACACTGAAGCTTTCTTT. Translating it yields CASRRTGTVNTEAFF.

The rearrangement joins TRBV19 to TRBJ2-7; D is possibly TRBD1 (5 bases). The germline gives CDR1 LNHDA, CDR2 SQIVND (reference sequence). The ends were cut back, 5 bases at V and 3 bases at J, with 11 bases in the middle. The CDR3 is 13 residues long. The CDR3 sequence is CASSLTAYYEQYF. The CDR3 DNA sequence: TGTGCCAGTAGTTTGACAGCGTACTACGAGCAGTACTTC.

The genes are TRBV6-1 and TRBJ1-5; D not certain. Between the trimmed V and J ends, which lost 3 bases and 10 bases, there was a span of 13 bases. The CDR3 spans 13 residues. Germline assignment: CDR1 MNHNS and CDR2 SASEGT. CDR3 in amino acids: CASSESVGSPQHF. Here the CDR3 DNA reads TGTGCCAGCAGTGAGTCCGTGGGCAGCCCCCAGCATTTT.

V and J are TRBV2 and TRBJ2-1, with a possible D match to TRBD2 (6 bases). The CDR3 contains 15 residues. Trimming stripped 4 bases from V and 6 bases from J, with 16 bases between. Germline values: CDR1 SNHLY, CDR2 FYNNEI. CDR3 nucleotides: TGTGCCAGCAGTGCACCGGGAGCACTTCGCAATGAGCAGTTCTTC. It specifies CASSAPGALRNEQFF.

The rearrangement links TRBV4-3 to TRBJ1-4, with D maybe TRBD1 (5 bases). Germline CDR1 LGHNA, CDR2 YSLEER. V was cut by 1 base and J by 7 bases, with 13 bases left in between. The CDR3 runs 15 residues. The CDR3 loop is CASSQAPRQIEKLFF. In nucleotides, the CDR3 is TGCGCCAGCAGCCAAGCCCCCCGACAGATTGAAAAACTGTTTTTT.

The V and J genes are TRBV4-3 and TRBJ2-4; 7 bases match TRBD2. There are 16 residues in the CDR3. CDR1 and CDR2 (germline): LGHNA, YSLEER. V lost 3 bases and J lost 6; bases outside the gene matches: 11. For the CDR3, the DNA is TGCGCCAGCAGCCACTCCGCGGAAGGCGGGAGAAACATTCAGTACTTC. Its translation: CASSHSAEGGRNIQYF.

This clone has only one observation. The CDR3 protein is CASSPTLGADTQYF. The CDR3 region has the DNA TGTGCCAGCAGCCCAACTCTAGGGGCAGATACGCAGTATTTT. This chain connects TRBV5-6 to TRBJ2-3, with D possibly being TRBD1 (5 bases). The germline gives CDR1 SGHDT, CDR2 YYEEEE. The CDR3 covers 14 residues. Trimming took 4 bases from V and 4 from J, leaving 13 bases between them.

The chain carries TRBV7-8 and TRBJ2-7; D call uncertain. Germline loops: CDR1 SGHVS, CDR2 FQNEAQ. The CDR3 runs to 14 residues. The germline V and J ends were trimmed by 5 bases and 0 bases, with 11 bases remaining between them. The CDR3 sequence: CASSPARSSYEQYF. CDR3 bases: TGTGCCAGCAGCCCGGCGAGGAGCTCCTACGAGCAGTACTTC.

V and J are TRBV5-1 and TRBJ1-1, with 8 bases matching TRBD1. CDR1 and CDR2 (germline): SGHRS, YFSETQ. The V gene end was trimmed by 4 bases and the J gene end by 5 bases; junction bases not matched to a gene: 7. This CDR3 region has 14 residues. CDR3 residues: CASSPLTGETEAFF. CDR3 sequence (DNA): TGCGCCAGCAGCCCCTTGACAGGGGAAACTGAAGCTTTCTTT.

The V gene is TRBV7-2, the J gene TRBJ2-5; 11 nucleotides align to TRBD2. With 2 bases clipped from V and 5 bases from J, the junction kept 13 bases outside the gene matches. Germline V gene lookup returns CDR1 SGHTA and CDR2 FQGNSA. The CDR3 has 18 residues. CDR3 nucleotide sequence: TGTGCCAGCAGCTTAAATGCGTTGGTAGCGGGGGGGCTCGAGACCCAGTACTTC. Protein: CASSLNALVAGGLETQYF.

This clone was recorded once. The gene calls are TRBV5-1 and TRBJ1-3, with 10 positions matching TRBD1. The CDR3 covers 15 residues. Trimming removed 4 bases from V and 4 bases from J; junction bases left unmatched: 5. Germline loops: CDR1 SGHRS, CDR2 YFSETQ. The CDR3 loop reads CASSQTGGAGNTIYF. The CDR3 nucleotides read TGCGCCAGCAGCCAGACAGGGGGCGCAGGAAACACCATATATTTT. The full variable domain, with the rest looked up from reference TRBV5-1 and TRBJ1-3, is KAGVTQTPRYLIKTRGQQVTLSCSPISGHRSVSWYQQTPGQGLQFLFEYFSETQRNKGNFPGRFSGRQFSNSRSEMNVSTLELGDSALYLCASSQTGGAGNTIYFGEGSWLTVV.

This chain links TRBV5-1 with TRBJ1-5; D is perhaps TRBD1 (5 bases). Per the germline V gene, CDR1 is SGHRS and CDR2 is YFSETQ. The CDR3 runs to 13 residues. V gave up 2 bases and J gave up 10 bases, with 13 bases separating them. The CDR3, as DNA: TGCGCCAGCAGCTTTCGGGGGGATCCTCCCCAGCATTTT. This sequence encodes CASSFRGDPPQHF.

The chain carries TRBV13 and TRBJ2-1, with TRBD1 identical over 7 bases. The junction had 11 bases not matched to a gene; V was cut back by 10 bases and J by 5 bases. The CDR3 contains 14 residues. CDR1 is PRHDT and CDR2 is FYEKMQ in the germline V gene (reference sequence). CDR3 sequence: CATRKTGLHNEQFF. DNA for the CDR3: TGTGCCACCCGAAAGACAGGGCTCCACAATGAGCAGTTCTTC.

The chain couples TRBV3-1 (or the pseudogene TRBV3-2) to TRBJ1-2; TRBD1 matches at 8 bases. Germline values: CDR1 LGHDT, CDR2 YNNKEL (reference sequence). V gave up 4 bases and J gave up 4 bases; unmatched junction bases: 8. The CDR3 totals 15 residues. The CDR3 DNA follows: TGTGCCAGCAGCCCTCAGTCAGGGGGCGGCTATGGCTACACCTTC. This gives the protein CASSPQSGGGYGYTF.

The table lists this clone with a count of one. CDR3 in DNA: TGTGCCAGCAGTTACGCTAGCGGGGGGGCCTACGAGCAGTACTTC. This codes for CASSYASGGAYEQYF. This rearrangement joins TRBV6-5 to TRBJ2-7; TRBD2 agrees at 12 bases. V gave up 2 bases and J gave up 2 bases; unmatched junction bases: 1. CDR1 is MNHEY, CDR2 SVGAGI, per germline. The CDR3 is made up of 15 amino acids.

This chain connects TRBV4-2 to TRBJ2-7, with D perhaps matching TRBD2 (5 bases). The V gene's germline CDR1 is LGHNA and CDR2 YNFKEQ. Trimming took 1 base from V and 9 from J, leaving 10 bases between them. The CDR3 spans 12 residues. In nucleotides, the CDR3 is TGTGCCAGCAGCCAAGTTGGCCGGGGGCAGTACTTC. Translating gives CASSQVGRGQYF.

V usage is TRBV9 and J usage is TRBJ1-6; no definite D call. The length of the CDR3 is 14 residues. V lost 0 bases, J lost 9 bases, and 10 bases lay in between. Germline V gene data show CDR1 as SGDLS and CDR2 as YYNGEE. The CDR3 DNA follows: TGTGCCAGCAGCGTAGGGGCTATTGGTTCACCCCTCCACTTT. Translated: CASSVGAIGSPLHF.

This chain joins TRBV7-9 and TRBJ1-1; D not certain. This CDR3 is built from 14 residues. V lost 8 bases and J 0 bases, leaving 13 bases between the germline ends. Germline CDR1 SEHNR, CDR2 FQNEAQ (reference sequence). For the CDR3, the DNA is TGTGCCAGCCTCCAAGGCGGATTGAACACTGAAGCTTTCTTT. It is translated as CASLQGGLNTEAFF.

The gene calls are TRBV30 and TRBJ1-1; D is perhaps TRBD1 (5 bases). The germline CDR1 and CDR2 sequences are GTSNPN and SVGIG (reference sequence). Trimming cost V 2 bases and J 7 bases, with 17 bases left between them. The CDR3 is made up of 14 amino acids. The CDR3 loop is CAWSPRGPRGEAFF. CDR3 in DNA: TGTGCCTGGAGTCCGCGGGGCCCTAGGGGTGAAGCTTTCTTT.

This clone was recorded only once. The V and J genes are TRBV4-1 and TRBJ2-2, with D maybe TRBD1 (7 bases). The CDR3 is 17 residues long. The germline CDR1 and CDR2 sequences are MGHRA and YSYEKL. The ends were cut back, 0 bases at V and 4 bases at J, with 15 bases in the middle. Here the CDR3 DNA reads TGCGCCAGCAGCCAAGATGAGGGGGCGCGGGGCACCGGGGAGCTGTTTTTT. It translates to CASSQDEGARGTGELFF.

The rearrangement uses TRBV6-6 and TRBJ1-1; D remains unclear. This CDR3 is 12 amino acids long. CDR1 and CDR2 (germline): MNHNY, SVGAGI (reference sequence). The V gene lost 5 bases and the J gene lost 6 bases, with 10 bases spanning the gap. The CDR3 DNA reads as TGTGCCAGCAGTGGCACAGTTCCTGAAGCTTTCTTT. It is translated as CASSGTVPEAFF.

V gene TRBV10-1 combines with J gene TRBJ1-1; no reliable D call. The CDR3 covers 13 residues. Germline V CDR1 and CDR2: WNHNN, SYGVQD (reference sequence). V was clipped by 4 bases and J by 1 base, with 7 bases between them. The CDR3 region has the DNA TGCGCCAGCAGTGTTGCGGCGAACACTGAAGCTTTCTTT. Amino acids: CASSVAANTEAFF.

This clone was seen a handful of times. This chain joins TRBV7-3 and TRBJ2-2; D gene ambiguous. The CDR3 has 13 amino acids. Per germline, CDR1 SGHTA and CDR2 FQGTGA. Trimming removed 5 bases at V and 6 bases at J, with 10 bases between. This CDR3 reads CASSPTSPGELFF. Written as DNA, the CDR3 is TGTGCCAGCAGCCCTACCTCACCCGGGGAGCTGTTTTTT.

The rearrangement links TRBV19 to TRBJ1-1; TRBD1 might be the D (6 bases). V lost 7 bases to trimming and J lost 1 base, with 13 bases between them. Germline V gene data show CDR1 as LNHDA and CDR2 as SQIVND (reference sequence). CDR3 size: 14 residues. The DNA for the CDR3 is TGTGCCAGTATACCTGGACAGACGAACACTGAAGCTTTCTTT. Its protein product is CASIPGQTNTEAFF.

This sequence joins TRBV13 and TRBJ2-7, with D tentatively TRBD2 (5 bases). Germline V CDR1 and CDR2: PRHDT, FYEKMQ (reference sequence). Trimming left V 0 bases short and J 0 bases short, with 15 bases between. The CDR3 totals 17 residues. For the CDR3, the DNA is TGTGCCAGCAGCTTAGGCCCGATAGCGTCGAGCTCCTACGAGCAGTACTTC. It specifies CASSLGPIASSSYEQYF.